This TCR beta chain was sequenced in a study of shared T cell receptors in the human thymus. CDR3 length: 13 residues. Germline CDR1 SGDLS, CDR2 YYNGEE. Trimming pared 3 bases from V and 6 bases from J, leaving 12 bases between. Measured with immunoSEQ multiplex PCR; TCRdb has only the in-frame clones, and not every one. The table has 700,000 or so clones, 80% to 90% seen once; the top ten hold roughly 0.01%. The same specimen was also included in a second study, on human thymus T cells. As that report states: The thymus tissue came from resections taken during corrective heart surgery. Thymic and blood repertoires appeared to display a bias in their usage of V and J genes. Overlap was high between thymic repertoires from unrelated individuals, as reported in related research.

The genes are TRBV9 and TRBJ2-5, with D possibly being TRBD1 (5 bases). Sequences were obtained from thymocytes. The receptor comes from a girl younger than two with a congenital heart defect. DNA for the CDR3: TGTGCCAGCAGCGGCGACAGCGTAAAGACCCAGTACTTC. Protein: CASSGDSVKTQYF.